This T cell receptor (beta chain) originates from a study of T cell responses to AZD1222 COVID-19 vaccine. The CDR3 is 10 residues long. Libraries were prepared by immunoSEQ multiplex PCR; TCRdb keeps only in-frame clonotypes and omits some of them. This sample has under 130,000 clones, with about 91% found just once. Broader study findings: Two doses of AZD1222 preceded a rise in Spike-specific TCR breadth and depth. Nearly half of spike-specific TCRs reportedly target variant regions that are unmutated in the B.1.351 and B.1.1.7 variants. Possibly, clonal diversity was underestimated; donors were largely white British and included more females.

This clone has only one observation. The antigen remains unidentified. The sequence came from an adult who received the AZD1222 COVID-19 vaccine. The sample consisted of peripheral blood, taken 28 days after the second AZD1222 dose. The chain is built from TRBV7-5 and TRBJ1-1. TRBV7-5 counts as a pseudogene. The CDR3 is CARSFRRAFF. The CDR3, as DNA: TGTGCCAGAAGCTTCCGGCGCGCTTTCTTT.